Listed here is a single T cell receptor beta chain. Its antigen is unknown. This sample is drawn from a study of response to subunit inactivated influenza vaccine. Whole-study findings and limits: Authors proposed each seasonal influenza vaccination draws in few new T cells.

TCRdb itself ran the RT-PCR reads through MiXCR, one entry per CDR3 protein. The sample includes around 530,000 distinct CDR3 sequences, roughly 12% of them seen just once. Trimming took 0 bases from V and 6 from J, leaving 12 bases between them. CDR1 is LGHNA and CDR2 is YNFKEQ in the germline V gene. The CDR3 sequence is 15 residues long. V and J are TRBV4-2 and TRBJ1-5; no firm D call. The sequencing used PBMCs from blood, collected on the day of vaccination. The clonotype comes from a middle-aged man who received an inactivated influenza vaccine. Here the CDR3 reads CASSQDGLGVQPQHF. In DNA, the CDR3 is TGTGCCAGCAGCCAAGATGGCCTTGGGGTTCAGCCCCAGCATTTT.